These 17 T cell receptor beta chains share one sample of origin, sequenced in a study of metastatic and nonmetastatic thyroid tumors. TCRdb re-clonotyped the PCR reads via MiXCR. Of roughly 40,000 clones listed, around 16% are singletons. Every patient underwent thyroid surgery untreated. Source material: tumor tissue. The receptors were gathered from a female donor with papillary thyroid cancer or a benign thyroid nodule (not recorded which). Some clones in this sample may be carry-over from other donors' samples.

The sample holds a few counts of this clone. This rearrangement joins TRBV6-1 to TRBJ2-7, with TRBD2 matching 13 bases. The germline gives CDR1 MNHNS, CDR2 SASEGT. This CDR3 has 15 residues. Losses at the gene ends were 7 bases for V and 4 bases for J; bases not matched to a gene: 7. Written as DNA, the CDR3 is TGTGCCAGCAACGGACTAGCGGGAGCAAGTTACGAGCAGTACTTC. This encodes CASNGLAGASYEQYF.

This clone was detected ten times or more. The rearrangement links TRBV10-3 to TRBJ2-7, with 7 bases fitting TRBD1. This CDR3 is built from 12 residues. CDR1 and CDR2 (germline): ENHRY, SYGVKD. After removal of 4 bases from V and 6 bases from J, the junction contained 3 bases not matched to a gene. CDR3 coding DNA: TGTGCCATCAGTGGTAGGGACAGCGAGCAGTACTTC. It yields the protein CAISGRDSEQYF.

This clone has ten or more counts. The J gene is TRBJ2-5, the V gene TRBV30; no clear D. Germline-derived CDR1 and CDR2 are GTSNPN and SVGIG (reference sequence). Trimming took off 4 bases at V and 2 bases at J, with 11 bases between the two ends. The CDR3 has 13 residues. DNA for the CDR3: TGTGCCTGGAACTCCAACCAACAAGAGACCCAGTACTTC. Protein product: CAWNSNQQETQYF.

This clone was counted only a few times. V usage is TRBV6-2 or TRBV6-3 and J usage is TRBJ2-7, with TRBD1 as a possible D gene (5 bases). The CDR3 is made up of 14 amino acids. V lost 6 bases, J lost 3 bases, and 15 bases lay in between. The germline V gene has CDR1 MNHEY and CDR2 SVGEGT. CDR3 residues: CASSTPQVIYEQYF. CDR3 DNA: TGTGCCAGCAGCACCCCACAGGTTATCTACGAGCAGTACTTC.

This clone came up a few times. A single base separates this from a much larger clone, so it may be a read error. This rearrangement joins TRBV30 to TRBJ1-4; D uncertain. CDR1 is GTSNPN, CDR2 SVGIG, per germline (reference sequence). The CDR3 is made up of 15 amino acids. Trimming left V 5 bases short and J 0 bases short, with 13 bases between. Here the CDR3 DNA reads TGTGCCTGGCCAAGGAGTGTGCCAACTAATGAAAAACTGTTTTTT. It is translated as CAWPRSVPTNEKLFF. Full variable domain (remainder filled in from reference TRBV30 and TRBJ1-4): SQTIHQWPATLVQPVGSPLSLECTVEGTSNPNLYWYRQAAGRGLQLLFYSVGIGQISSEVPQNLSASRPQDRQFILSSKKLLLSDSGFYLCAWPRSVPTNEKLFFGSGTQLSVL.

This clone was observed at least ten times. The rearrangement joins TRBV7-2 to TRBJ1-4; maybe TRBD1 (6 bases). This CDR3 spans 14 amino acids. Germline CDR1 and CDR2: SGHTA and FQGNSA. Trimming stripped 2 bases from V and 8 bases from J, with 12 bases between. CDR3 DNA: TGTGCCAGCAGCTTACGAGGGGGGTGGGAAAAACTGTTTTTT. Translated: CASSLRGGWEKLFF.

The table lists this clone with many counts. The CDR3 reads CASSQDWGGVNEQFF. The DNA for the CDR3 is TGTGCCAGCAGCCAAGATTGGGGCGGGGTGAATGAGCAGTTCTTC. The J gene is TRBJ2-1, the V gene TRBV3-1, with D perhaps TRBD2 (6 bases). This CDR3 region has 15 residues. The V end was cut by 0 bases, the J end by 7 bases, with 13 bases between. Germline CDR1 reads LGHDT; CDR2 reads YNNKEL (reference sequence).

About this clone: An end of the junction does not agree with germline; a read error may underlie this. The rearrangement joins TRBV5-4 to TRBJ2-7, with a possible D match to TRBD2 (5 bases). CDR3 length: 15 residues. Germline V gene data show CDR1 as SGHNT and CDR2 as YYREEE (reference sequence). The CDR3 reads CACSPTVARGGEQYF. In DNA form, the CDR3 reads TGTGCCTGCAGCCCCACAGTGGCCCGAGGAGGTGAGCAGTACTTC.

This chain connects TRBV12-3 or TRBV12-4 to TRBJ1-2; D unresolved. V lost 5 bases and J lost 2, with 12 bases in between. CDR3 length equals 14 residues. Written as DNA, the CDR3 is TGTGCCAGCAGTAATACGCGGGGAAACTATGGCTACACCTTC. This translates into CASSNTRGNYGYTF.

This clone was recorded many times. A read error may be the cause here, since a much bigger clone is one base away. Likely a read error: the CDR3 ends without its conserved phenylalanine or tryptophan. The sample carries other DNA sequences with the same CDR3. The chain combines TRBV5-1 with TRBJ2-7; 9 nucleotides line up with TRBD1. The CDR3 extends over 15 amino acids. The trim removed 4 bases at V and 5 bases at J, leaving 10 bases unmatched. Germline V gene sequence: CDR1 SGHRS, CDR2 YFSETQ. CDR3 loop: CASSPVQGAWDEQYL. The CDR3 DNA sequence: TGCGCCAGCAGCCCCGTACAGGGGGCTTGGGACGAGCAGTACCTC.

This clone came up many times. V usage is TRBV6-2 or TRBV6-3 and J usage is TRBJ2-5, with D uncertain. This CDR3 region has 12 residues. V was trimmed by 2 bases and J by 3 bases, leaving 4 bases between them. Looked up from germline, CDR1 is MNHEY and CDR2 is SVGEGT. The DNA for the CDR3 is TGTGCCAGCAGTTACCCCGAAGAGACCCAGTACTTC. Translation gives CASSYPEETQYF.

This clone was seen repeatedly, ten times or more. Given a much more abundant clone one base away, this may be a read error. Other nucleotide sequences in the sample specify the same CDR3. Here the CDR3 reads CASSLRDAPYEQYF. The CDR3 bases are TGTGCCAGCAGCCTCCGGGACGCCCCCTACGAGCAGTACTTC. V and J are TRBV7-9 and TRBJ2-7; tentatively, D is TRBD1 or TRBD2 (5 bases each). The CDR3 has 14 amino acids. Germline CDR1 SEHNR, CDR2 FQNEAQ (reference sequence). The germline V and J ends were trimmed by 5 bases and 2 bases, with 13 bases remaining between them. The complete variable domain, with remaining parts taken from reference TRBV7-9 and TRBJ2-7, reads DTGVSQNPRHKITKRGQNVTFRCDPISEHNRLYWYRQTLGQGPEFLTYFQNEAQLEKSRLLSDRFSAERPKGSFSTLEIQRTEQGDSAMYLCASSLRDAPYEQYFGPGTRLTVT.

The table lists this clone with many counts. The chain uses TRBV10-3 and TRBJ2-2, with TRBD2 matching 14 bases. CDR1 is ENHRY and CDR2 is SYGVKD in the germline V gene. The CDR3 totals 18 residues. The junction had 3 bases not matched to a gene; V was cut back by 2 bases and J by 1 base. CDR3 region: CAISETGLAGVNTGELFF. CDR3 sequence (DNA): TGTGCCATCAGTGAGACGGGACTAGCGGGAGTGAACACCGGGGAGCTGTTTTTT.

This clone was counted at least ten times. This sample includes further DNA sequences coding for the same CDR3. The chain is built from TRBV30 and TRBJ2-7, with D unclear. This CDR3 has 14 amino acids. Germline V gene data show CDR1 as GTSNPN and CDR2 as SVGIG (reference sequence). Between the trimmed V and J ends, which lost 0 bases and 2 bases, there was a span of 11 bases. The CDR3 sequence: CAWSVPPWAYEQYF. The CDR3, as DNA: TGTGCCTGGAGTGTACCGCCTTGGGCCTACGAGCAGTACTTC.

This clone has ten or more counts. The genes are TRBV12-3 or TRBV12-4 and TRBJ1-5, with a possible D match to TRBD1 (5 bases). Trimming took off 1 base at V and 7 bases at J, with 11 bases between the two ends. This CDR3 region has 14 residues. The CDR3, as DNA: TGTGCCAGCAGTTTAGGGCAGGGCCGGCAGCCCCAGCATTTT. This gives the protein CASSLGQGRQPQHF.

V and J are TRBV6-2 or TRBV6-3 and TRBJ2-3; D may be TRBD2 (5 bases). The V end was cut by 4 bases, the J end by 0 bases, with 11 bases between. This CDR3 comprises 15 residues. From germline, CDR1 is MNHEY and CDR2 SVGEGT. The CDR3 is CASSSAGSSTDTQYF. The CDR3 region has the DNA TGTGCCAGCAGTTCGGCGGGCAGCAGCACAGATACGCAGTATTTT.

The rearrangement joins TRBV20-1 to TRBJ2-7, with TRBD2 identical over 7 bases. There are 16 residues in the CDR3. V dropped 4 bases and J dropped 4; count of bases not matched to a gene: 16. Per the germline V gene, CDR1 is DFQATT and CDR2 is SNEGSKA (reference sequence). The CDR3 DNA reads as TGCAGTGCTACGTACGGGACTATCGGGAGAGCGTACGAGCAGTACTTC. Translated: CSATYGTIGRAYEQYF.